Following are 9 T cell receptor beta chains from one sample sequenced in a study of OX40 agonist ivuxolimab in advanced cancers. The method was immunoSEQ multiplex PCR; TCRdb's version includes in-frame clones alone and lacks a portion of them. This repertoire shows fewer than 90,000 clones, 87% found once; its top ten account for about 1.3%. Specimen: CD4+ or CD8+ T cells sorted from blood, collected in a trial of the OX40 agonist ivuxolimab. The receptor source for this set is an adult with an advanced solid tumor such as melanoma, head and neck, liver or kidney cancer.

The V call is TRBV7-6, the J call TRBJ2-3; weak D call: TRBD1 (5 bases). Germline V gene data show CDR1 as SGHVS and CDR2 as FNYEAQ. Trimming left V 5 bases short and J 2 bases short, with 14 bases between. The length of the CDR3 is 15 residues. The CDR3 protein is CASSPAQGITDTQYF. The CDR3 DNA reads TGTGCCAGCAGCCCAGCCCAGGGAATCACAGATACGCAGTATTTT.

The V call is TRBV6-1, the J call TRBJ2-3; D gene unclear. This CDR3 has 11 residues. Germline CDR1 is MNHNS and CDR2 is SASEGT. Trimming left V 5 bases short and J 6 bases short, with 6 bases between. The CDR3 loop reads CASSMGDTQYF. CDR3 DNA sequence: TGTGCCAGCAGTATGGGGGATACGCAGTATTTT.

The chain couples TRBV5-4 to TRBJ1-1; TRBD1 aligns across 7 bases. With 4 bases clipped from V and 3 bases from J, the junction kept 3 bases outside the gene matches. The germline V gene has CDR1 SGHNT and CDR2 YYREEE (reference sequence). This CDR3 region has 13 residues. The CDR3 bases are TGTGCCAGCAGCATAGGGGGCCACACTGAAGCTTTCTTT. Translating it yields CASSIGGHTEAFF.

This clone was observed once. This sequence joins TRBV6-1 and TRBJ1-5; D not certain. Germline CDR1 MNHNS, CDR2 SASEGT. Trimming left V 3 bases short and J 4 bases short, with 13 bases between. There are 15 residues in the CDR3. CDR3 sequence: CASSDQPGTNQPQHF. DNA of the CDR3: TGTGCCAGCAGTGACCAACCAGGTACGAATCAGCCCCAGCATTTT.

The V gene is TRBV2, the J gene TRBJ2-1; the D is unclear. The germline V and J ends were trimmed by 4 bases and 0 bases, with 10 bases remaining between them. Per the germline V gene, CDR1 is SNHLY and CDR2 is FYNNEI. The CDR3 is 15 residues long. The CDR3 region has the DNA TGTGCCAGCAGTGCTGGGGAAAGCTCCTACAATGAGCAGTTCTTC. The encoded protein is CASSAGESSYNEQFF.

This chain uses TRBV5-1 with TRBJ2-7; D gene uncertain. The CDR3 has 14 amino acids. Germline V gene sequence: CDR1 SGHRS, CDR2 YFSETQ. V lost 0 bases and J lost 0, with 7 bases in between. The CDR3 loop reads CASSLERSSYEQYF. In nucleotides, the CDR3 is TGCGCCAGCAGCTTGGAGCGCAGCTCCTACGAGCAGTACTTC.

Here the CDR3 DNA reads TGTGCCAGCAGTGCCACAGGCGCCCGCACAGATACGCAGTATTTT. Translating it yields CASSATGARTDTQYF. The V gene is TRBV6-4, the J gene TRBJ2-3; tentative D call: TRBD1 (5 bases). Looked up from germline, CDR1 is MRHNA and CDR2 is SNTAGT. The CDR3 is 15 amino acids. Trimming took 4 bases from V and 1 from J, leaving 12 bases between them.

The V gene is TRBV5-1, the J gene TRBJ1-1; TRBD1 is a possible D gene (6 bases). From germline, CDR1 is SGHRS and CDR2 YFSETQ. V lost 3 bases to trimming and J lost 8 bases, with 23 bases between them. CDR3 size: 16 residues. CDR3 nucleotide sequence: TGCGCCAGCAGCTCGACCCCCCTAAACAGGGTGGGGGAAGCTTTCTTT. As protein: CASSSTPLNRVGEAFF. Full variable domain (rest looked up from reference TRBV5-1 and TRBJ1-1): KAGVTQTPRYLIKTRGQQVTLSCSPISGHRSVSWYQQTPGQGLQFLFEYFSETQRNKGNFPGRFSGRQFSNSRSEMNVSTLELGDSALYLCASSSTPLNRVGEAFFGQGTRLTVV.

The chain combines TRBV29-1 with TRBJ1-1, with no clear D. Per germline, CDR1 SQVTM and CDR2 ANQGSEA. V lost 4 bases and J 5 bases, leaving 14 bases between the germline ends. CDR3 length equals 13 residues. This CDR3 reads CSVAGGLGTEAFF. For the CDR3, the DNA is TGCAGCGTTGCCGGCGGGCTGGGAACTGAAGCTTTCTTT.